The rows below give T cell receptor beta chains drawn from one sample of a study of blood T cell repertoires in COVID-19. Sequencing used immunoSEQ multiplex PCR; TCRdb keeps in-frame clones, though not all of them. The sample consists of approximately 160,000 clones, over 70% of them appearing once. Specimen: peripheral blood. Every receptor here comes from a woman aged 55-75 years with acute or convalescent COVID-19. The CDR3 runs from the conserved cysteine through the conserved F or W. The D gene is left open where the match is weak. Clone size appears in some rows only: once, few, many, or a class for an expanded clone.

>TRBJ1-2|.|.|TRBV18
TGTGCCAGCTCACCACAAAACGGGGGGAACTATGGCTACACCTTC
CASSPQNGGNYGYTF
>TRBJ2-2|TRBD1|.|TRBV7-2
TGTGCCAGCAGCTCGTCCCGGGACAGTATTAACACCGGGGAGCTGTTTTTT
CASSSSRDSINTGELFF
>TRBJ1-2|.|.|TRBV28
TGTGCCAGCAGTCCCTACGAGTTAAAGGGGGCTAACTATGGCTACACCTTC
CASSPYELKGANYGYTF
>TRBJ2-1|TRBD2|once|TRBV30
TGTGCCTGGAGTGTGGAGCGGGGGTACTACAATGAGCAGTTCTTC
CAWSVERGYYNEQFF
>TRBJ2-4|TRBD2|once|TRBV6-2/TRBV6-3
TGTGCCAGCAGTTACGGCCGGCTAGCGGGTAACATTCAGTACTTC
CASSYGRLAGNIQYF
>TRBJ2-3|.|once|TRBV7-9
TGTGCCAGCAGGCGGCGGAGTGACTCAAGCACAGATACGCAGTATTTT
CASRRRSDSSTDTQYF
>TRBJ2-3|TRBD2|.|TRBV7-2
TGTGCCAGCAGCAATTCGACTAGCGAACGACCCCCGGATACGCAGTATTTT
CASSNSTSERPPDTQYF
>TRBJ2-5|.|few|TRBV7-2
TGTGCCAGCAGCTTAAATAGCAGGGGAGAGACCCAGTACTTC
CASSLNSRGETQYF
>TRBJ1-4|.|.|TRBV2
TGTGCCAGCAGTGGACAGGAGCAGGGCTGGAAACTGTTTTTT
CASSGQEQGWKLFF
>TRBJ2-1|.|few|TRBV7-9
TGTGCCAGCAGACGAACAGGGTCAAATGAGCAGTTCTTC
CASRRTGSNEQFF
>TRBJ2-7|TRBD2|.|TRBV28
TGTGCCAGCAGTTCCCCTTTCGGACTAGCGGACCCCCGGGGGTACGAGCAGTACTTC
CASSSPFGLADPRGYEQYF
>TRBJ2-5|TRBD2|.|TRBV27
TGTGCCAGCAGTGACCCCCTAGCGGGGGGGGAGACCCAGTACTTC
CASSDPLAGGETQYF
>TRBJ2-1|TRBD1|.|TRBV5-1
TGCGCCAGCAGCTCCGGACAGGGGGCTGTGAATGAGCAGTTCTTC
CASSSGQGAVNEQFF
>TRBJ1-1|TRBD1|.|TRBV30
TGTGCCTGGACGGGACAGGGGTTGGGGAACACTGAAGCTTTCTTT
CAWTGQGLGNTEAFF
>TRBJ1-2|.|.|TRBV5-4
TGTGCCAGCAGCTTTTTAGCAAGTGTGGATGGCTACACCTTC
CASSFLASVDGYTF
>TRBJ2-4|TRBD2|.|TRBV5-1
TGCGCCAGCAGCCTGGGTGCTAGCGGGTCCAAAAACATTCAGTACTTC
CASSLGASGSKNIQYF
>TRBJ2-5|TRBD2|.|TRBV7-2
TGTGCCAGCAGCCTTTGGACTAGCGGATTCCAAGAGACCCAGTACTTC
CASSLWTSGFQETQYF
>TRBJ2-5|.|.|TRBV27
TGTGCCAGCAGTTACGGATCAGGCCCCCAGTACTTC
CASSYGSGPQYF
>TRBJ2-7|.|.|TRBV28
TGTGCCAGCAGTCTCGGGACTTTTTACGAGCAGTACTTC
CASSLGTFYEQYF
>TRBJ2-7|TRBD1|.|TRBV30
TGTGCCTGGAGTTATACCGGGACAGGTCGTTCCTACGAGCAGTACTTC
CAWSYTGTGRSYEQYF
>TRBJ2-1|TRBD1|.|TRBV13
TGTGCCAGCAGCTCGGGCCGGTTTAGGACAGGGGGAACCGGAGAGCAGTTCTTC
CASSSGRFRTGGTGEQFF
>TRBJ2-7|.|many|TRBV7-9
TGTGCCAGCAGCTCTACCTTATCCTACGAGCAGTACTTC
CASSSTLSYEQYF
>TRBJ1-2|TRBD1|.|TRBV6-5
TGTGCCAGTTGGGGACAGGGGATTCGTGGCTACACCTTC
CASWGQGIRGYTF
>TRBJ2-7|.|few|TRBV28
TGTGCCAGCAGTTTGAGCCGCTACGAGCAGTACTTC
CASSLSRYEQYF
>TRBJ1-1|.|.|TRBV7-2
TGTGCCAGCAGCCGGGACTCCAAACGCAACACTGAAGCTTTCTTT
CASSRDSKRNTEAFF
>TRBJ1-3|TRBD1|.|TRBV6-5
TGTGCCAGCAGTTATACAGGGGGCTCTGGAAACACCATATATTTT
CASSYTGGSGNTIYF
>TRBJ1-4|.|.|TRBV9
TGTGCCAGCAGCGGAGGGACAACTAATGAAAAACTGTTTTTT
CASSGGTTNEKLFF
>TRBJ2-7|TRBD1|.|TRBV7-8
TGTGCCAGCAGCCCCTGGGACAGGGGGCACGACGAGCAGTACTTC
CASSPWDRGHDEQYF
>TRBJ2-2|TRBD2|.|TRBV7-9
TGTGCCAGCAGCCCCCCCTGGGGACTAGCCTTGGCCGGGGAGCTGTTTTTT
CASSPPWGLALAGELFF
>TRBJ2-7|.|.|TRBV6-5
TGTGCCAGCAGCCCATGGGTCGGGGTCTCCTACGAGCAGTACTTC
CASSPWVGVSYEQYF
>TRBJ1-1|.|.|TRBV9
TGTGCCAGCAGCCCGAGTTGGACAGACACTGAAGCTTTCTTT
CASSPSWTDTEAFF
>TRBJ1-5|TRBD1|.|TRBV7-9
TGTGCCAGCAGCTTAGGAGGACAGGTCGGACAGCCCCAGCATTTT
CASSLGGQVGQPQHF
>TRBJ1-1|TRBD1|.|TRBV7-3
TGTGCCAGCAGCACAGGGGCGAACACTGAAGCTTTCTTT
CASSTGANTEAFF
>TRBJ1-1|.|.|TRBV7-6
TGTGCCAGCAGCCAGACAGGGAACACTGAAGCTTTCTTT
CASSQTGNTEAFF
>TRBJ1-4|TRBD1|.|TRBV28
TGTGCCAGCAGGACAGGGGATCGCGAAAAACTGTTTTTT
CASRTGDREKLFF
>TRBJ1-1|.|few|TRBV12-3/TRBV12-4
TGTGCCAGCAGTCCCTTGGGCCACGCTGAAGCTTTCTTT
CASSPLGHAEAFF